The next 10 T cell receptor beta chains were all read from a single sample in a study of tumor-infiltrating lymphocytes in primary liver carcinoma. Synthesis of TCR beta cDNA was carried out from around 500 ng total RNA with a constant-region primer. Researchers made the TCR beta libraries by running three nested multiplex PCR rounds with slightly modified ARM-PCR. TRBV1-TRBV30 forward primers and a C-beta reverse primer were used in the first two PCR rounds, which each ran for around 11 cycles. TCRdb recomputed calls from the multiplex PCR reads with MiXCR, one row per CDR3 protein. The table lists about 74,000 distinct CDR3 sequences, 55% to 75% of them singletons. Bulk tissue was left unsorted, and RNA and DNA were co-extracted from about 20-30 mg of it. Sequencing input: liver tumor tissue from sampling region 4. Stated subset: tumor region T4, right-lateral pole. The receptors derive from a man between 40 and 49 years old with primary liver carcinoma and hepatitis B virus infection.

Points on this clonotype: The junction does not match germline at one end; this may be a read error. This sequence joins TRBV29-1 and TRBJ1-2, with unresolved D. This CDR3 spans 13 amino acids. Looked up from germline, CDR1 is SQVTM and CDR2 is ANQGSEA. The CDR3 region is CSAEDTRNYGYTF. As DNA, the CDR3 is TGCAGCGCTGAAGATACAAGAAACTATGGCTACACCTTC.

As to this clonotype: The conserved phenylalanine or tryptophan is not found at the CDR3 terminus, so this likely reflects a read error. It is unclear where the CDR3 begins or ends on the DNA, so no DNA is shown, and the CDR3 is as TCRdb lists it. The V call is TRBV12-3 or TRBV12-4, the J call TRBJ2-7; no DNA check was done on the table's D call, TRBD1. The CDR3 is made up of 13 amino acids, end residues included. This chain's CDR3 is CASFVGSGYEQYL.

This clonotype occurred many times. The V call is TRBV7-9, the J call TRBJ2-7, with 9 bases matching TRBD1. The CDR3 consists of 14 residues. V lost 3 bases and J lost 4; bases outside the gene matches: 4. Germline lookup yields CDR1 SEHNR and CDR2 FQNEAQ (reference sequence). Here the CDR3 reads CASSFTGGGYEQYF. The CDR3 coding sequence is TGTGCCAGCAGCTTCACAGGGGGCGGGTACGAGCAGTACTTC. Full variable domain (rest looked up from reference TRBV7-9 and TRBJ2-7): DTGVSQNPRHKITKRGQNVTFRCDPISEHNRLYWYRQTLGQGPEFLTYFQNEAQLEKSRLLSDRFSAERPKGSFSTLEIQRTEQGDSAMYLCASSFTGGGYEQYFGPGTRLTVT.

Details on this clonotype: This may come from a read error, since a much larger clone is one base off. As DNA, the CDR3 is TGTGCCAGCAGTTACATTACAGGGGTAGCCGGGGGGCTGTTTTTT. Encoded protein: CASSYITGVAGGLFF. The chain employs TRBV6-2 or TRBV6-3 and TRBJ2-2; weak D call: TRBD1 (7 bases). The CDR3 is 15 residues long. The germline CDR1 and CDR2 sequences are MNHEY and SVGEGT.

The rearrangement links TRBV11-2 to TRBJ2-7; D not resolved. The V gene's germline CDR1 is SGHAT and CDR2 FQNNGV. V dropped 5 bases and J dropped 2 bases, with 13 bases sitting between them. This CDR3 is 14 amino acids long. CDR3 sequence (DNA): TGTGCCAGCAGCATAACTAACACTCCCTACGAGCAGTACTTC. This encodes CASSITNTPYEQYF.

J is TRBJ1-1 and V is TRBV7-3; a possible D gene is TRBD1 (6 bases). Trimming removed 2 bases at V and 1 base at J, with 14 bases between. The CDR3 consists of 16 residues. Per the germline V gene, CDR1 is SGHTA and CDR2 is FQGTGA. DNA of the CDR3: TGTGCCAGCAGCTTAGCCCCGGGGGCATCGAACACTGAAGCTTTCTTT. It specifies CASSLAPGASNTEAFF.

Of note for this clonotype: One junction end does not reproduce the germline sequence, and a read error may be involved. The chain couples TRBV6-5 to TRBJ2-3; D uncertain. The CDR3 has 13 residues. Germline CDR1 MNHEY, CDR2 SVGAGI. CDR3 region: CASNSQAPDTQYF. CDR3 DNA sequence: TGTGCCAGCAATTCCCAGGCTCCAGATACACAGTATTTT.

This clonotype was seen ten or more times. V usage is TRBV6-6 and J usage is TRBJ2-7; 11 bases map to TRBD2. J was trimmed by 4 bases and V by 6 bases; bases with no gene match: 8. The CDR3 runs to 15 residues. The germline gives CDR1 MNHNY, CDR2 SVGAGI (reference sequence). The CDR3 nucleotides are TGTGCCAGCAGCCAGGTTGGGACTAGCGGTTACGAGCAGTACTTC. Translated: CASSQVGTSGYEQYF.

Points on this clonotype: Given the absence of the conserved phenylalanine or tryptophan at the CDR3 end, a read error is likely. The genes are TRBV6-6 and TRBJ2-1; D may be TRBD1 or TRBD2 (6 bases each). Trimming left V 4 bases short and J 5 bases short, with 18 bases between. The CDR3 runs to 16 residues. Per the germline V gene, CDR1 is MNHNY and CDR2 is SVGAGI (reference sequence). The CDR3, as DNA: TGTGCCAGCAGTTTACTTAGGGGGGCCGAGGACAATGAGCAGTTCCTC. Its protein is CASSLLRGAEDNEQFL.

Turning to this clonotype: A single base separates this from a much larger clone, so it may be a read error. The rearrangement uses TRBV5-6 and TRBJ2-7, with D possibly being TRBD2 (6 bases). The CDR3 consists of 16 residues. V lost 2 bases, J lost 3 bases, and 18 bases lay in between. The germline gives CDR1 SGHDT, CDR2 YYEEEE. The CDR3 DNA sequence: TGTGCCAGCAGCTTCGGCGGAACGGGACTCGACTACGAGCAGTACTTC. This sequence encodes CASSFGGTGLDYEQYF.